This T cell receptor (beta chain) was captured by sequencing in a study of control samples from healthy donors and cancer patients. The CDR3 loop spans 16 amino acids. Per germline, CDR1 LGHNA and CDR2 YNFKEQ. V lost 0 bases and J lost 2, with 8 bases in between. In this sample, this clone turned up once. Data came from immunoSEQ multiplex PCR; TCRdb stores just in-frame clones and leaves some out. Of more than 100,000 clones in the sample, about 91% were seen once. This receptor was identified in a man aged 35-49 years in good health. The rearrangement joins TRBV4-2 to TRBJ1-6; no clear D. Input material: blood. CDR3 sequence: CASSQDLAAYNSPLHF. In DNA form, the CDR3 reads TGTGCCAGCAGCCAAGATTTGGCAGCCTATAATTCACCCCTCCACTTT.